What follows is one T cell receptor beta chain and its context. This entry belongs to a study of blood T cell repertoires in COVID-19. Overall study context: Samples of COVID-19 (acute and convalescent) were obtained from the United States, Italy and Spain.

V lost 2 bases and J lost 6; bases outside the gene matches: 7. The germline gives CDR1 SGHTA, CDR2 FQGNSA. This CDR3 is built from 16 residues. The protocol was immunoSEQ multiplex PCR, while the TCRdb copy is restricted to in-frame clones and leaves out a portion. The sample yields 60,000 to 70,000 clones, over 80% seen once. This sequence joins TRBV7-2 and TRBJ2-2; 9 nucleotides align to TRBD2. This TCR was recovered from a human donor in a cohort sampled during active COVID-19. Source material: peripheral blood. The CDR3 reads CASSLSGTSLPGELFF. CDR3 coding DNA: TGTGCCAGCAGCTTATCTGGGACTAGCCTGCCCGGGGAGCTGTTTTTT.